This note documents a single T cell receptor (beta chain) sequence. The table lists this clonotype with many counts. Its antigen is unknown. No base qualities exist here, and no much larger clone lies one base off it. The sample is drawn from a study of T cell repertoires in cytomegalovirus infection (dated by TCRdb to between 2018 and 2021). Study-wide context: The HLA type of each donor mattered for the analysis, because public TCR beta signatures pointed to carriage of CMV infection along with the matching HLA type. Overall results and qualifications from the work: Carriers of CMV infection plus the relevant HLA type were discriminated by the cumulative frequency of public TCR beta family members in the study cohort and in an independent 352-donor cohort. In the ex vivo response, HLA-C-restricted CMV-specific TCR beta clonotypes were dominant, and in two of eight donors the single most frequent clonotype came from this HLA-C-restricted group.

In the germline V gene, CDR1 corresponds to SGHTA and CDR2 to FQGTGA. The junction shows trimming of 5 bases on V and 10 bases on J, plus 12 bases between the germline ends. Its CDR3 holds 12 amino acids, cysteine through phenylalanine. The read is trimmed to its CDR3 DNA, 36 bases read in frame from base 1. The listed sequencing device is Illumina HiSeq 1500. TCRdb reworked the public reads: Q25 trimming with fastp, MiXCR clone assembly, productive beta chains retained. A single entry per CDR3 protein holds the most common genes and DNA from its merged rows. Here the sample has 230,000 or so distinct CDR3 sequences; about 18% occur a single time. Jointly, the top ten make up over 40% of the sample.

Sequenced input: CD8+ T cells from PBMCs. The sequence was collected from a human donor in good health (CMV status not recorded). Some clones in this sample may be carry-over from other donors' samples. The chain uses TRBV7-3 and TRBJ2-1; D gene: possibly TRBD1, on 5 matching bases. The CDR3 protein is CASSDQKGEQFF. In nucleotide form, the sequence is TGTGCCAGCAGCGATCAGAAGGGGGAGCAGTTCTTC.